What follows are 18 T cell receptor beta chains derived from one specimen sequenced in a study of shared clonotypes between healthy human individuals (dated by TCRdb to the early 2020s). Library creation used the immunoSEQ multiplex PCR assay. Entries here come from immuneACCESS through TCRdb and include only in-frame sequences with V and J called. Some clones fail to appear in such tables; in the studies checked, an unresolved V gene covers under half of the shortfall, and the cause of the remainder is unknown. The sample yields about 500,000 clones; approximately 77% were counted once. Jointly, the top ten make up 9.5% to 15% of the sample. Sequencing was performed on PBMCs. The receptor set was obtained from a woman aged 40 to 50 in good health. Some clones in this sample may be carry-over from other donors' samples.

V is TRBV6-5 and J is TRBJ1-1; no clear D. This CDR3 is built from 14 residues. V lost 2 bases and J lost 1, with 8 bases in between. CDR1 is MNHEY, CDR2 SVGAGI, per germline. CDR3 residues: CASSYVGRNTEAFF. In nucleotides, the CDR3 is TGTGCCAGCAGTTACGTAGGGCGGAACACTGAAGCTTTCTTT.

The V and J genes are TRBV30 and TRBJ1-5; D gene uncertain. CDR1 is GTSNPN and CDR2 is SVGIG in the germline V gene (reference sequence). The germline V and J ends were trimmed by 0 bases and 2 bases, with 14 bases remaining between them. The CDR3 totals 16 residues. The CDR3 sequence is CAWSVGGGRGNQPQHF. CDR3 bases: TGTGCCTGGAGTGTAGGAGGAGGCCGAGGCAATCAGCCCCAGCATTTT. Together with reference TRBV30 and TRBJ1-5, the CDR3 gives the full variable domain: SQTIHQWPATLVQPVGSPLSLECTVEGTSNPNLYWYRQAAGRGLQLLFYSVGIGQISSEVPQNLSASRPQDRQFILSSKKLLLSDSGFYLCAWSVGGGRGNQPQHFGDGTRLSIL.

V usage is TRBV7-9 and J usage is TRBJ1-6, with 7 bases matching TRBD1. Trimming at V came to 1 base and at J to 6 bases, leaving 3 bases not matched to a gene. CDR3 length: 15 residues. Germline V lookup: CDR1 SEHNR, CDR2 FQNEAQ (reference sequence). The CDR3 nucleotides read TGTGCCAGCAGCTTAGTACAGGGGACTAATTCACCCCTCCACTTT. Amino acids: CASSLVQGTNSPLHF. The complete variable domain, with remaining parts taken from reference TRBV7-9 and TRBJ1-6, reads DTGVSQNPRHKITKRGQNVTFRCDPISEHNRLYWYRQTLGQGPEFLTYFQNEAQLEKSRLLSDRFSAERPKGSFSTLEIQRTEQGDSAMYLCASSLVQGTNSPLHFGNGTRLTVT.

V and J are TRBV5-4 and TRBJ1-1; TRBD1 matches 9 bases. Unmatched junction bases numbered 8, after V lost 4 bases and J lost 4 bases. From germline, CDR1 is SGHNT and CDR2 YYREEE (reference sequence). The CDR3 has 15 amino acids. For the CDR3, the DNA is TGTGCCAGCAGCGGTGACAGGGGGTGGGGCACTGAAGCTTTCTTT. Translated, it gives CASSGDRGWGTEAFF.

This clone appeared once. This chain connects TRBV2 to TRBJ1-2, with 9 bases identical to TRBD1. V was clipped by 5 bases and J by 8 bases; unmatched bases: 6. The CDR3 has 13 amino acids. From germline, CDR1 is SNHLY and CDR2 FYNNEI. CDR3 in DNA: TGTGCCAGCAGTCCACAGGGGGCGCAGGGCTACACCTTC. Its translation: CASSPQGAQGYTF.

Only a few counts were recorded for this clone. V usage is TRBV2 and J usage is TRBJ2-6; 7 bases agree with TRBD1. This CDR3 region has 15 residues. V lost 5 bases, J lost 2 bases, and 3 bases stayed unmatched. Germline loops: CDR1 SNHLY, CDR2 FYNNEI. The CDR3 protein is CASSRQGTGANVLTF. CDR3 coding DNA: TGTGCCAGCAGTCGACAGGGAACTGGGGCCAACGTCCTGACTTTC.

This chain uses TRBV6-1 with TRBJ2-4, with D perhaps TRBD1 (6 bases). CDR3 length equals 13 residues. V gave up 11 bases and J gave up 2 bases, with 13 bases separating them. Per germline, CDR1 MNHNS and CDR2 SASEGT. Here the CDR3 reads CACNRDPKNIQYF. Written as DNA, the CDR3 is TGTGCCTGCAACAGGGATCCCAAAAACATTCAGTACTTC.

This clone was counted a few times. The CDR3 region is CASSIGAQPQHF. Here the CDR3 DNA reads TGTGCCAGTAGTATAGGGGCGCAGCCCCAGCATTTT. The rearrangement uses TRBV19 and TRBJ1-5; D is undetermined. Trimming left V 1 base short and J 7 bases short, with 5 bases between. Germline V CDR1 and CDR2: LNHDA, SQIVND (reference sequence). This CDR3 comprises 12 residues.

This clone has just a few counts. CDR3 amino acids: CASSTRGTPGETQYF. The DNA for the CDR3 is TGTGCCAGCAGCACGAGGGGCACCCCGGGCGAGACCCAGTACTTC. This rearrangement joins TRBV5-6 to TRBJ2-5; D might be TRBD1 or TRBD2, each matching 5 bases. The CDR3 is made up of 15 amino acids. Germline values: CDR1 SGHDT, CDR2 YYEEEE. The V end was cut by 4 bases, the J end by 5 bases, with 18 bases between.

The rearrangement uses TRBV5-1 and TRBJ2-1, with 15 bases aligning to TRBD2. Germline CDR1 and CDR2: SGHRS and YFSETQ. J gave up 9 bases and V 4 bases, and 5 bases lay outside the gene matches. There are 15 residues in the CDR3. CDR3 bases: TGCGCCAGCAGCCAAGGACTAGCGGGAGGGAGTGAGCAGTTCTTC. Translating it yields CASSQGLAGGSEQFF.

CDR3 in amino acids: CASSFPGTVNTEAFF. CDR3 coding DNA: TGTGCCAGCAGCTTCCCCGGGACAGTGAACACTGAAGCTTTCTTT. V is TRBV7-9 and J is TRBJ1-1, with 7 bases fitting TRBD1. The CDR3 length is 15 residues. The junction had 4 bases not matched to a gene; V was cut back by 3 bases and J by 0 bases. Germline V CDR1 and CDR2: SEHNR, FQNEAQ (reference sequence).

The CDR3 loop is CASSFVPSGSLGNEQFF. Here the CDR3 DNA reads TGTGCCAGCAGCTTTGTCCCTAGCGGGAGCCTGGGCAATGAGCAGTTCTTC. V is TRBV7-2 and J is TRBJ2-1, with 10 bases that match TRBD2. V lost 3 bases to trimming and J lost 6 bases; unmatched junction nucleotides: 11. The CDR3 runs to 17 residues. CDR1 SGHTA and CDR2 FQGNSA come from the germline V gene.

Comment on this clone: This same CDR3 is encoded by further DNA sequences in the sample. The chain couples TRBV5-1 to TRBJ2-1, with unresolved D. V was trimmed by 0 bases and J by 3 bases, leaving 4 bases between them. Germline values: CDR1 SGHRS, CDR2 YFSETQ. This CDR3 has 13 amino acids. The CDR3 bases are TGCGCCAGCAGCTTGGACCGCTACAATGAGCAGTTCTTC. As protein: CASSLDRYNEQFF.

The rearrangement uses TRBV6-5 and TRBJ1-4; maybe TRBD1 (5 bases). Trimming stripped 2 bases from V and 6 bases from J, with 13 bases between. Germline CDR1 is MNHEY and CDR2 is SVGAGI. The CDR3 spans 15 residues. The CDR3 DNA reads TGTGCCAGCAGTTACCGGGGGGGAAGATATGAAAAACTGTTTTTT. Translating it yields CASSYRGGRYEKLFF.

As concerns this clone: This is likely an artifact of a read error, given a far larger clone one base away. Other DNA sequences in the sample encode the same CDR3. This chain connects TRBV29-1 to TRBJ1-2, with 7 nucleotides matching TRBD1. CDR1 is SQVTM and CDR2 is ANQGSEA in the germline V gene. The CDR3 covers 12 residues. CDR3 region: CSARDSNYGYTF. CDR3 DNA sequence: TGCAGCGCTAGGGACAGTAACTATGGCTATACCTTC.

Comment on this clone: It is likely a read error: a sequence one base away is far more abundant. Other nucleotide sequences from this sample produce the same CDR3. V is TRBV30 and J is TRBJ2-2; 9 bases agree with TRBD1. CDR3 length equals 15 residues. CDR1 GTSNPN and CDR2 SVGIG come from the germline V gene (reference sequence). CDR3 amino acids: CAWSVPQQGAGELFF. The CDR3 region has the DNA TGTGCCTGGAGTGTACCCCAACAGGGGGCCGGGGAGCTGTTTTTC.

The chain recombines TRBV29-1 with TRBJ2-5; 8 bases align to TRBD1. CDR3 length: 13 amino acids. V shed 6 bases and J 5 bases; nucleotides not matched to a gene: 8. CDR1 SQVTM and CDR2 ANQGSEA come from the germline V gene. This chain's CDR3 is CSVGATGDETQYF. The CDR3 DNA follows: TGCAGCGTGGGCGCGACAGGGGACGAGACCCAGTACTTC.

V usage is TRBV7-8 and J usage is TRBJ2-7, with D perhaps matching TRBD1 (6 bases). The germline V gene encodes CDR1 SGHVS and CDR2 FQNEAQ. The CDR3 contains 12 residues. Trimming shortened V by 5 bases and J by 6 bases, and 11 bases separated the two germline ends. CDR3 sequence reads: CASSHRVREQYF. The CDR3 DNA reads as TGTGCCAGCAGCCACAGGGTTCGCGAGCAGTACTTC.